This T cell receptor (beta chain) emerged from a study of CD8 T cells in Susac syndrome. Reverse transcription of about 0.45 to 1 ug RNA was carried out with random hexamers. In TCRdb, the immunoSEQ multiplex PCR reads were re-called with MiXCR into one record per CDR3 protein. The sample lists 90,000 or so distinct CDR3 sequences; 80% to 95% were seen once. CD8+ and CD4+ T cells from blood underwent TCR beta sequencing, which was carried out in a high-throughput format. Healthy donors, matched for age and sex, constituted the control group. While CD8+ and CD4+ T cells were isolated negatively, TEMRA cells were enriched by FACS. Losses at the gene ends were 2 bases for V and 5 bases for J; bases not matched to a gene: 4. CDR3 size: 15 residues. In germline, CDR1 is SGHRS, CDR2 YFSETQ.

The chain joins TRBV5-1 to TRBJ2-7, with TRBD2 identical over 13 bases. The sample was CD8+ T cells from PBMCs. This clonotype was sampled from a human donor in good health. The CDR3 coding sequence is TGCGCCAGCAGCTTAGGACTAGCGGGGGCCCACGAGCAGTACTTC. It is translated as CASSLGLAGAHEQYF.